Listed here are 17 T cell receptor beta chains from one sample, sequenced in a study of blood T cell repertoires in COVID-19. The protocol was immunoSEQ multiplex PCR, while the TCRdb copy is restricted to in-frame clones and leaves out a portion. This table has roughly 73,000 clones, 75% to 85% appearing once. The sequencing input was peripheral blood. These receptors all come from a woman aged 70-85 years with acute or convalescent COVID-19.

CDR3 region: CASSGRGYLEQYF. The CDR3 nucleotides read TGTGCCAGCAGCGGGAGGGGATACCTCGAGCAGTACTTC. V usage is TRBV7-9 and J usage is TRBJ2-7, with 7 bases lining up with TRBD2. The CDR3 consists of 13 residues. V trimming: 5 bases; J trimming: 6 bases; junction bases outside the gene matches: 7. Germline-derived CDR1 and CDR2 are SEHNR and FQNEAQ (reference sequence).

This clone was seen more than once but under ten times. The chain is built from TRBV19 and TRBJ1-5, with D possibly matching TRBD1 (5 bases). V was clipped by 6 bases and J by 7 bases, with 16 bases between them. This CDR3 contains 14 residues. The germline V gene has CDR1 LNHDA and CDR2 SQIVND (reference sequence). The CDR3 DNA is TGTGCCAGTAGCCGCGACGGGGAGGGGCAGCCCCAGCATTTT. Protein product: CASSRDGEGQPQHF.

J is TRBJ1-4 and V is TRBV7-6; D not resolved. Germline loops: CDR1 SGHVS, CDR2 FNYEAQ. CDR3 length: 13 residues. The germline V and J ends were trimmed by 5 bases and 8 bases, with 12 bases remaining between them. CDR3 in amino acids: CASSQSAGEKLFF. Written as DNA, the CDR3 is TGTGCCAGCAGCCAAAGTGCAGGAGAAAAACTGTTTTTT. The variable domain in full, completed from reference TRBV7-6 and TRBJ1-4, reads GAGVSQSPRYKVTKRGQDVALRCDPISGHVSLYWYRQALGQGPEFLTYFNYEAQQDKSGLPNDRFSAERPEGSISTLTIQRTEQRDSAMYRCASSQSAGEKLFFGSGTQLSVL.

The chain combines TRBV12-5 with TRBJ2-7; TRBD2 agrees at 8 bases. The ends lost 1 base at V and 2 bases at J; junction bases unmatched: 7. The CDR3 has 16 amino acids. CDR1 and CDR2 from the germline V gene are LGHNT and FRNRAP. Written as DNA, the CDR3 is TGTGCTAGTGGTTTGGGGTCGGGAGGGCAAACCTACGAGCAGTACTTC. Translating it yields CASGLGSGGQTYEQYF.

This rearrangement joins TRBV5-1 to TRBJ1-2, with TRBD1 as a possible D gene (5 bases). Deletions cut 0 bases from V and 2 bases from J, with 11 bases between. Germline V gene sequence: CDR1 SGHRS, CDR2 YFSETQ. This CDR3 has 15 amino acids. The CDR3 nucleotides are TGCGCCAGCAGCTTGGTTCTAGGGGTGAACTATGGCTACACCTTC. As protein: CASSLVLGVNYGYTF.

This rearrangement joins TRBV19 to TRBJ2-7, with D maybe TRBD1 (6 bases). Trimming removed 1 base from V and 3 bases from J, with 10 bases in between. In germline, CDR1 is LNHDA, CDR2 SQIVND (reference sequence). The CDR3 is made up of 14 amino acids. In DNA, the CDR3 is TGTGCCAGTAGTATAGGGACAGCTTTCTACGAGCAGTACTTC. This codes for CASSIGTAFYEQYF.

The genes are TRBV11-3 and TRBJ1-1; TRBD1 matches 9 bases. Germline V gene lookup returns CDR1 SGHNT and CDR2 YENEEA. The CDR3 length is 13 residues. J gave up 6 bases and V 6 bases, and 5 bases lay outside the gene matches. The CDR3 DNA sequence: TGTGCCAGCAGACTTGACAGGGGGTCTGAAGCTTTCTTT. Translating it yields CASRLDRGSEAFF.

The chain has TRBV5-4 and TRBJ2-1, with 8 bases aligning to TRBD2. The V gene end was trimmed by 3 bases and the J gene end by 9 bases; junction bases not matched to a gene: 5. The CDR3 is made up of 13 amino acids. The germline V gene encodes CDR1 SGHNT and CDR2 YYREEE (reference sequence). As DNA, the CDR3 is TGTGCCAGCAGCTCGGGACTAGTTGGTGAGCAGTTCTTC. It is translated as CASSSGLVGEQFF.

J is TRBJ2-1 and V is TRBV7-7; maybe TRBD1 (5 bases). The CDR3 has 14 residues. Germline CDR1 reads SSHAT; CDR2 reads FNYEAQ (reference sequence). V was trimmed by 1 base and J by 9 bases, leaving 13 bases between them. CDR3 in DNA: TGTGCCAGCAGCTTAGGGCAGGGCCCGGGTGAGCAGTTCTTC. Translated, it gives CASSLGQGPGEQFF.

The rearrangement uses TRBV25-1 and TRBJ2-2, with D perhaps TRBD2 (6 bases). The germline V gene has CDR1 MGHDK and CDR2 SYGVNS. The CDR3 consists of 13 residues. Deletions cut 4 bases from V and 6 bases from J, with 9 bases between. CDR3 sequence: CASSVGGSGELFF. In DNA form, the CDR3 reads TGTGCCAGCAGTGTCGGGGGTTCCGGGGAGCTGTTTTTT.

The CDR3, as DNA: TGTGCCAGCAGTGCGGAATCCTACGAGCAGTACTTC. Amino acid sequence: CASSAESYEQYF. The chain employs TRBV28 and TRBJ2-7; D is uncertain. V lost 5 bases and J lost 1, with 6 bases in between. This CDR3 contains 12 residues. The germline V gene encodes CDR1 MDHEN and CDR2 SYDVKM.

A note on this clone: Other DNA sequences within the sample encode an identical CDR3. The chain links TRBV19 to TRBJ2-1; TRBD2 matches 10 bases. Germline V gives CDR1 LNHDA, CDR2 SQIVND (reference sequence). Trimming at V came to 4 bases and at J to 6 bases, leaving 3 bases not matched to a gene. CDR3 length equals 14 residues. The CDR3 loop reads CASSTSGRGNEQFF. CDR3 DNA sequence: TGTGCCAGTAGTACAAGCGGGAGGGGCAATGAGCAGTTCTTC.

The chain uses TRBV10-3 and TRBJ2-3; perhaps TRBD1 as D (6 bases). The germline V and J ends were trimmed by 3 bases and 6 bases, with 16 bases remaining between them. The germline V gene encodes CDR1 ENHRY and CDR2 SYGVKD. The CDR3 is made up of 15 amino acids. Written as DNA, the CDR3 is TGTGCCATCAGTGACCCCGGGACACCCGAGGATACGCAGTATTTT. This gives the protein CAISDPGTPEDTQYF.

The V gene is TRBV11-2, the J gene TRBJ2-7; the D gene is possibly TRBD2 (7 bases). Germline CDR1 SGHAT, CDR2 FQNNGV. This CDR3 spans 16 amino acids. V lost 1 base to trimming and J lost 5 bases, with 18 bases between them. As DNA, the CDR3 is TGTGCCAGCAGCTTAGGACCCGGTGGGGGGGCGAACGAGCAGTACTTC. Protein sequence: CASSLGPGGGANEQYF.

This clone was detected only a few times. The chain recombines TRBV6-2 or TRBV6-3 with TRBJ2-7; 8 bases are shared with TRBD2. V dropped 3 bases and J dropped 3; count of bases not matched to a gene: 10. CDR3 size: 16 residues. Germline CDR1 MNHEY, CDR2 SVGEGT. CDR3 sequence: CASSYNLGLAGYEQYF. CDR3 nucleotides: TGTGCCAGCAGTTATAACCTAGGACTAGCCGGCTACGAGCAGTACTTC.

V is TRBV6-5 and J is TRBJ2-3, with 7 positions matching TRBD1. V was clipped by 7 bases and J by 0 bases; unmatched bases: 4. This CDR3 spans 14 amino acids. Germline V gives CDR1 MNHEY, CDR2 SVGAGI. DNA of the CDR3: TGTGCCAGCATGGACAGGACTAGCACAGATACGCAGTATTTT. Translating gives CASMDRTSTDTQYF.

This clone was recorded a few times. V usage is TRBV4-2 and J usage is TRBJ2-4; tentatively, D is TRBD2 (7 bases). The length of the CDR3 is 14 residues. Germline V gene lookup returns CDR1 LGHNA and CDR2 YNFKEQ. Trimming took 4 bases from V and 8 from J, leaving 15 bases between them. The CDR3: CASSPRREGDIQYF. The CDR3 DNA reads TGTGCCAGCAGCCCCCGTAGGGAGGGGGACATTCAGTACTTC.